This T cell receptor (beta chain) was captured by sequencing in a study of blood T cell repertoires in COVID-19. This CDR3 spans 14 amino acids. Looked up from germline, CDR1 is KGHDR and CDR2 is SFDVKD. V was clipped by 2 bases and J by 4 bases, with 8 bases between them. Data came from immunoSEQ multiplex PCR; TCRdb stores just in-frame clones and leaves some out. The repertoire holds fewer than 300,000 clones, 85% to 90% seen once, with 6% to 8% in the top ten. This clone was counted a few times. The receptor comes from a woman aged 45-65 years with COVID-19, enrolled during active disease. The chain is built from TRBV24-1 and TRBJ1-5; D possibly corresponds to TRBD1 (6 bases). The sequencing sample was made of peripheral blood. The CDR3 loop reads CATSDWQGNQPQHF. In DNA form, the CDR3 reads TGTGCCACCAGTGATTGGCAGGGGAATCAGCCCCAGCATTTT.